Given below is one T cell receptor (beta chain) in context. The antigen remains undetermined. This entry belongs to a study of cytomegalovirus exposure and HLA in healthy donors. The CDR3 totals 12 residues. The V gene lost 2 bases and the J gene lost 6 bases, with 5 bases spanning the gap. CDR1 and CDR2 from the germline V gene are SGHRS and YFSETQ. General study points: Accurate predictions that matched the HLA-A and HLA-B alleles of most subjects were reportedly made from TCR beta sequences. Associated with cytomegalovirus, according to the listing, were some 180 TCR beta chains. Rarity held for most TCR sequences, but there were some public TCRs that occurred in many donors.

The PCR contained 60 Vbeta and 13 Jbeta primers. The table came from immunoSEQ multiplex PCR; TCRdb's copy has only in-frame clones and leaves some out. This sample contains around 53,000 clones. The specimen was PBMCs. The sequence derives from a male donor in good health and CMV-seropositive. The chain employs TRBV5-1 and TRBJ2-2; unclear D gene. CDR3 region: CASSFAAGELFF. The CDR3 DNA follows: TGCGCCAGCAGCTTCGCGGCCGGGGAGCTGTTTTTT. The full variable domain, in which reference TRBV5-1 and TRBJ2-2 provide the parts outside the CDR3, is KAGVTQTPRYLIKTRGQQVTLSCSPISGHRSVSWYQQTPGQGLQFLFEYFSETQRNKGNFPGRFSGRQFSNSRSEMNVSTLELGDSALYLCASSFAAGELFFGEGSRLTVL.